This T cell receptor beta chain derives from a study of T cell repertoires in cytomegalovirus infection (dated by TCRdb to 2018 to 2020). Describing the broader study: Donor HLA type was relevant to the analysis, because carriage of CMV infection together with the matching HLA type was indicated by public TCR beta signatures. Broader findings and caveats from the paper: Cumulative frequency of public TCR beta family members discriminated carriers of CMV infection plus the relevant HLA type in this cohort and an independent approximately 340-donor cohort. The ex vivo response was dominated by HLA-C-restricted CMV-specific TCR beta clonotypes, and the single most frequent clonotype in two of eight donors was supplied by these HLA-C-restricted clonotypes.

V gives up 4 bases and J gives up 0 bases, and the segment between their germline ends measures 13 bases. CDR1 and CDR2 are drawn from the germline V gene (reference sequence): MNHNY, SVGAGI. From the cysteine up to the phenylalanine, the CDR3 has a length of 15 residues. The entry retains the CDR3 DNA only, 45 bases that are in frame from base 1. Sequencing took place on an Illumina HiSeq 1500. In-frame beta chains were kept once TCRdb had trimmed the public reads at Q25 with fastp and called clones with MiXCR. Each entry is one CDR3 protein sequence, shown with its most common DNA and genes. The sample table holds roughly 180,000 distinct CDR3 sequences, of which 28% were seen once. The top ten clonotypes cover about 28% of the sample. Worth noting for this clonotype: Its target antigen remains unknown. No clone much larger than this one lies a single base away; base qualities are absent.

This receptor was taken from a human donor in good health (CMV status not recorded). Some clones in this sample may be carry-over from other donors' samples. The V gene is TRBV6-6 and the J gene is TRBJ2-7; the D match is possibly TRBD1 or TRBD2, with 5 bases aligned in each. The sequencing input was PBMCs. The CDR3 region reads CASSSHGTVSYEQYF. The bases are TGTGCCAGCAGTTCTCATGGGACGGTCTCCTACGAGCAGTACTTC.